This T cell receptor beta chain emerged from a study of cytomegalovirus exposure and HLA in healthy donors. About this clone itself: Its antigen is not known.

Overall study results and limits: Rare TCR sequences dominated, though some public TCRs recurred in many donors. Cytomegalovirus association was listed for roughly 160 TCR beta chains.

The primer mix had 60 Vbeta and 13 Jbeta primers. Per the authors' pipeline: An analysis performed later counted 74 million or so unique TCR beta chains (approximately 12 million of them shared). TCRdb keeps only in-frame clones here, not all; method: immunoSEQ multiplex PCR. The V and J calls and clone size are taken from that table; D and trimming were inferred from the DNA. The data show under 75,000 clones, around 70% seen once. Germline assignment: CDR1 SGHRS and CDR2 YFSETQ. The CDR3 runs to 13 residues. V was clipped by 0 bases and J by 6 bases, with 9 bases between them. The rearrangement joins TRBV5-1 to TRBJ1-1; D is perhaps TRBD1 (5 bases). Sequencing input: PBMCs. The sequence was collected from a human donor in good health. The CDR3, as DNA: TGCGCCAGCAGCTTGGACAGGCTGGCTGAAGCTTTCTTT. Residues: CASSLDRLAEAFF.